This passage covers 23 T cell receptor beta chains from one sample sequenced in a study of T cell clonality in common variable immunodeficiency. TCRdb's copy holds only in-frame clones and misses some; the assay was immunoSEQ multiplex PCR. The sample holds 40,000 to 45,000 clones, and no clone turns up only once. Sequencing input: peripheral blood mononuclear cells. These receptors were obtained from a person aged 18 to 70 in good health.

This clone was counted ten times or more. The CDR3 is CASSLSTGIYQPQHF. CDR3 DNA, as far as it was read: TGTGCCAGCTCACTATCCACAGGGATTTATCAGCCC. The chain is built from TRBV18 and TRBJ1-5; D possibly corresponds to TRBD1 (6 bases). From the germline J gene comes the end of the CDR3, since the read stops 3 residues before it. V was shortened by 4 bases and J by 5 bases, with 15 bases between the two germline ends. Per the germline V gene, CDR1 is KGHSH and CDR2 is LQKENI. The CDR3 has 15 amino acids.

This clone was observed many times. The DNA ends 3 residues before the CDR3 does, and the rest of the CDR3 is filled in from the germline J gene. The V and J genes are TRBV19 and TRBJ2-1, with D unclear. This CDR3 comprises 13 residues. V lost 0 bases, J lost 4 bases, and 4 bases lay in between. CDR1 is LNHDA, CDR2 SQIVND, per germline (reference sequence). CDR3 bases read: TGTGCCAGTAGTATAGACCTTTACAATGAG. It translates to CASSIDLYNE. The whole CDR3 reads CASSIDLYNEQFF.

This clone was seen repeatedly, ten times or more. Read data end 3 residues before the CDR3 end; the end is taken from the germline J gene. This sequence joins TRBV5-6 and TRBJ1-4; 10 nucleotides line up with TRBD1. The V gene end was trimmed by 3 bases and the J gene end by 7 bases; junction bases not matched to a gene: 0. The CDR3 runs 13 residues. The germline V gene has CDR1 SGHDT and CDR2 YYEEEE. The CDR3 here is CASSWDRGEKLFF. The covered CDR3 bases are TGTGCCAGCAGCTGGGACAGGGGTGAAAAA.

This clone was counted at least ten times. The observed sequence ends 3 residues before the CDR3 terminus, with the missing tail filled in from the germline J gene. The chain couples TRBV19 to TRBJ1-1; 7 nucleotides agree with TRBD1. The CDR3 has 16 amino acids. Trimming at V came to 3 bases and at J to 6 bases, leaving 13 bases not matched to a gene. CDR1 and CDR2 from the germline V gene are LNHDA and SQIVND (reference sequence). CDR3 DNA (partial): TGTGCCAGTAGTATCGTACGGACAGGTCGTTGGGCTGAA. Its translation is CASSIVRTGRWAE. The CDR3 reads in full as CASSIVRTGRWAEAFF.

This clone was recorded at least ten times. The read terminates 3 residues ahead of where the CDR3 ends, so the germline J gene completes it. The chain has TRBV7-9 and TRBJ2-3; D is perhaps TRBD2 (5 bases). CDR1 SEHNR and CDR2 FQNEAQ come from the germline V gene (reference sequence). The V end was cut by 6 bases, the J end by 3 bases, with 10 bases between. The CDR3 length is 13 residues. CDR3 bases read: TGTGCCAGCAGTTCCGGGGATACAGATACG. Protein product: CASSSGDTDT. The full CDR3 protein is CASSSGDTDTQYF.

The table lists this clone with many counts. The read terminates 3 residues ahead of where the CDR3 ends, so the germline J gene completes it. V gene TRBV12-5 combines with J gene TRBJ2-3; D possibly corresponds to TRBD1 (6 bases). Germline values: CDR1 LGHNT, CDR2 FRNRAP. V lost 6 bases and J 3 bases, leaving 19 bases between the germline ends. The CDR3 sequence is 16 residues long. CDR3 residues: CASGITGSLSTDTQYF. CDR3 bases read: TGTGCTAGTGGAATTACAGGGTCCTTGTCGACAGATACG.

This clone was detected ten times or more. Sequencing ends 3 residues short of the CDR3 end; the germline J gene provides the rest. This chain uses TRBV6-2 or TRBV6-3 with TRBJ1-2; weak D call: TRBD1 (6 bases). Germline CDR1 and CDR2: MNHEY and SVGEGT. V lost 2 bases to trimming and J lost 5 bases, with 12 bases between them. The CDR3 has 14 amino acids. CDR3 bases read: TGTGCCAGCAGTTACCCGACAGGAGTGTATGGC. Amino acids: CASSYPTGVYG. The full CDR3 reads CASSYPTGVYGYTF.

This clone was picked up many times. The read comes to an end 3 residues before the CDR3 does, leaving the germline J gene to fill in the end. The rearrangement joins TRBV5-1 to TRBJ1-1, with 9 positions matching TRBD1. Germline trimming cut 4 bases from V and 5 bases from J; bases unmatched to any gene: 9. This CDR3 has 15 amino acids. The germline gives CDR1 SGHRS, CDR2 YFSETQ. The CDR3 loop is CASSPGDRVGTEAFF. The DNA read from the CDR3 is TGCGCCAGCAGCCCGGGGGACAGGGTAGGGACTGAA.

This clone was recorded at least ten times. The observed sequence ends 3 residues before the CDR3 terminus, with the missing tail filled in from the germline J gene. The J gene is TRBJ2-3, the V gene TRBV2; no definite D call. The CDR3 length is 12 residues. CDR1 SNHLY and CDR2 FYNNEI come from the germline V gene. Deletions cut 2 bases from V and 3 bases from J, with 3 bases between. CDR3 DNA, as far as it was read: TGTGCCAGCAGTGAACAGACAGATACG. This sequence encodes CASSEQTDT. The full CDR3 protein is CASSEQTDTQYF.

There are many counts of this clone. The sequenced fragment ends 3 residues before the CDR3 boundary, so the rest is inferred from the germline J gene. The genes are TRBV20-1 and TRBJ2-7, with TRBD1 matching over 7 bases. CDR1 is DFQATT and CDR2 is SNEGSKA in the germline V gene (reference sequence). The CDR3 loop spans 14 amino acids. The J segment lost 0 bases and the V segment lost 2 bases, leaving 4 bases of the junction unmatched. The CDR3 sequence: CSARRQGRSYEQYF. The CDR3 DNA, read in part, is TGCAGTGCTAGACGACAGGGACGCTCCTACGAG.

For this clone: With the read ending 3 residues before the CDR3 end, the germline J gene is used to fill in that end. The chain links TRBV19 to TRBJ1-2; no clear D. The CDR3 has 13 residues. The germline CDR1 and CDR2 sequences are LNHDA and SQIVND (reference sequence). The CDR3 sequence is CASSSGRAHDYTF. The CDR3 bases that were read are TGTGCCAGTAGTAGCGGGAGGGCCCACGAC.

This clone was seen ten or more times. The CDR3 end is not reached by the read, which stops 3 residues before it; the germline J gene fills it in. The V and J genes are TRBV20-1 and TRBJ1-2, with D possibly being TRBD1 (5 bases). In germline, CDR1 is DFQATT, CDR2 SNEGSKA (reference sequence). CDR3 length: 13 amino acids. V lost 3 bases, J lost 4 bases, and 12 bases lay in between. CDR3 loop: CSASRGAGYGYTF. CDR3 DNA (partial): TGCAGTGCTAGTCGAGGGGCAGGCTATGGC.

This clone was recorded many times. The read comes to an end 3 residues before the CDR3 does, leaving the germline J gene to fill in the end. The chain links TRBV2 to TRBJ1-1; maybe TRBD1 (5 bases). Germline values: CDR1 SNHLY, CDR2 FYNNEI. The CDR3 contains 13 residues. V was trimmed by 8 bases and J by 3 bases, leaving 13 bases between them. The DNA read from the CDR3 is TGTGCCAGCGACAGAGGGGAGGACACTGAA. This gives the protein CASDRGEDTE. The CDR3 as a whole reads CASDRGEDTEAFF.

This clone was seen at least ten times. The missing CDR3 end, 3 residues past where the read stops, is filled in from the germline J gene. The rearrangement links TRBV28 to TRBJ2-3; 11 positions match TRBD2. Trimming cost V 6 bases and J 2 bases; bases outside gene matches: 16. Germline values: CDR1 MDHEN, CDR2 SYDVKM. This CDR3 region has 19 residues. The CDR3 loop is CASSPLLGLAGGITDTQYF. The CDR3 DNA, read in part, is TGTGCCAGCAGCCCTCTTCTGGGTCTAGCGGGAGGCATCACAGATACG.

At least ten counts were recorded for this clone. The read comes to an end 3 residues before the CDR3 does, leaving the germline J gene to fill in the end. The chain employs TRBV12-3 or TRBV12-4 and TRBJ2-3; D is undetermined. V gave up 6 bases and J gave up 6 bases, with 10 bases separating them. The CDR3 sequence is 12 residues long. CDR3 bases read: TGTGCCAGCAGACCAACCCGGGATACG. It is translated as CASRPTRDT. The CDR3 reads in full as CASRPTRDTQYF.

This clone was found many times. From the germline J gene comes the end of the CDR3, since the read stops 3 residues before it. The V gene is TRBV5-1, the J gene TRBJ2-7, with 9 positions matching TRBD1. Germline lookup yields CDR1 SGHRS and CDR2 YFSETQ. V lost 0 bases, J lost 4 bases, and 5 bases stayed unmatched. The CDR3 is 15 amino acids. CDR3 sequence reads: CASSLDGQGIYEQYF. CDR3 bases read: TGCGCCAGCAGCTTGGACGGACAGGGGATTTACGAG. The full variable domain, rest sourced from reference TRBV5-1 and TRBJ2-7, is KAGVTQTPRYLIKTRGQQVTLSCSPISGHRSVSWYQQTPGQGLQFLFEYFSETQRNKGNFPGRFSGRQFSNSRSEMNVSTLELGDSALYLCASSLDGQGIYEQYFGPGTRLTVT.

This clone was seen at least ten times. The sequenced fragment ends 3 residues before the CDR3 boundary, so the rest is inferred from the germline J gene. The chain uses TRBV11-3 and TRBJ2-7, with D tentatively TRBD2 (6 bases). The CDR3 consists of 12 residues. CDR1 is SGHNT and CDR2 is YENEEA in the germline V gene. Deletions cut 3 bases from V and 6 bases from J, with 9 bases between. CDR3: CASSFSGGEQYF. The CDR3 DNA, read in part, is TGTGCCAGCAGCTTCTCCGGGGGCGAG.

This clone was seen many times. The CDR3 end lies 3 residues beyond the end of the read and is filled in from the germline J gene. The chain has TRBV2 and TRBJ2-1; no reliable D call. Germline assignment: CDR1 SNHLY and CDR2 FYNNEI. Between the trimmed V and J ends, which lost 4 bases and 1 base, there was a span of 11 bases. The CDR3 extends over 15 amino acids. The CDR3 sequence: CASSVVANSYNEQFF. CDR3 DNA (partial): TGTGCCAGCAGTGTGGTAGCTAATTCCTACAATGAG.

This clone has a count of ten or more. Read data end 3 residues before the CDR3 end; the end is taken from the germline J gene. The chain uses TRBV7-2 and TRBJ2-7, with D possibly TRBD1 on 6 matching bases. The CDR3 runs to 15 residues. Per germline, CDR1 SGHTA and CDR2 FQGNSA. Trimming left V 4 bases short and J 4 bases short, with 17 bases between. CDR3 DNA (partial): TGTGCCAGCAGCTCCCTAAGGGACACCGGGTACGAG. Protein sequence: CASSSLRDTGYE. The CDR3 in full is CASSSLRDTGYEQYF.

The sample holds a few counts of this clone. The missing CDR3 end, 3 residues past where the read stops, is filled in from the germline J gene. The chain couples TRBV6-2 or TRBV6-3 to TRBJ1-1; 9 nucleotides line up with TRBD1. The CDR3 is 14 residues long. V shed 7 bases, J shed 5 bases, and the junction held 8 bases outside the gene matches. The V gene's germline CDR1 is MNHEY and CDR2 SVGEGT. The sequenced part of the CDR3 DNA is TGTGCCAGCAAAGAACAGGGGGCGAGTACTGAA. Translation: CASKEQGASTE. Given in full, the CDR3 is CASKEQGASTEAFF.

Many counts were recorded for this clone. The observed sequence ends 3 residues before the CDR3 terminus, with the missing tail filled in from the germline J gene. This sequence joins TRBV7-3 and TRBJ1-2; D is undetermined. Deletions cut 5 bases from V and 4 bases from J, with 11 bases between. The CDR3 totals 13 residues. The germline gives CDR1 SGHTA, CDR2 FQGTGA. The CDR3 bases that were read are TGTGCCAGCAGCCTAGACGGCGTCTATGGC. This codes for CASSLDGVYG. The complete CDR3 protein is CASSLDGVYGYTF. Full variable domain (outside the CDR3, taken from reference TRBV7-3 and TRBJ1-2): GAGVSQTPSNKVTEKGKYVELRCDPISGHTALYWYRQSLGQGPEFLIYFQGTGAADDSGLPNDRFFAVRPEGSVSTLKIQRTERGDSAVYLCASSLDGVYGYTFGSGTRLTVV.

This clone was counted at least ten times. The CDR3 end is not reached by the read, which stops 3 residues before it; the germline J gene fills it in. The rearrangement joins TRBV7-2 to TRBJ1-2; no definite D call. CDR3 size: 13 residues. V was cut by 2 bases and J by 4 bases, with 8 bases left in between. Germline loops: CDR1 SGHTA, CDR2 FQGNSA. The CDR3 DNA, read in part, is TGTGCCAGCAGCTTAAATAGAATCTATGGC. This translates into CASSLNRIYG. The whole CDR3 sequence reads CASSLNRIYGYTF. Full variable domain (missing parts from reference TRBV7-2 and TRBJ1-2): GAGVSQSPSNKVTEKGKDVELRCDPISGHTALYWYRQSLGQGLEFLIYFQGNSAPDKSGLPSDRFSAERTGGSVSTLTIQRTQQEDSAVYLCASSLNRIYGYTFGSGTRLTVV.

This clone was detected ten times or more. The sequence runs out 3 residues before the end of the CDR3; the remainder is reconstructed from the germline J gene. The rearrangement links TRBV27 to TRBJ1-2; 8 positions match TRBD1. This CDR3 comprises 14 residues. From germline, CDR1 is MNHEY and CDR2 SMNVEV (reference sequence). V dropped 3 bases and J dropped 2; count of bases not matched to a gene: 2. CDR3: CASSLHRGNYGYTF. The covered CDR3 bases are TGTGCCAGCAGTTTGCACAGGGGGAACTATGGC.